This is a list of T cell receptor beta chains from one sample in a study of blood T cell repertoires in COVID-19. Assay: immunoSEQ multiplex PCR; the TCRdb copy retains only in-frame clones and omits some. The sample comprises under 300,000 clones, roughly 85% of which are singletons, and over 2% rests with the top ten. The material sequenced was peripheral blood. These TCRs come from a man aged 30 to 39 who had recovered from COVID-19. CDR3s include the opening cysteine and the closing phenylalanine or tryptophan. Each record gives: D gene, V gene, CDR3 length, CDR3 protein. A D gene is named only where the DNA matches it firmly.

d_gene: NA
v_gene: TRBV6-6
len: 13
CDR3aa: CASSQPSVVEAFF

d_gene: TRBD2
v_gene: TRBV4-1
len: 15
CDR3aa: CASSQDRGEYNEQFF

d_gene: TRBD1
v_gene: TRBV6-5
len: 15
CDR3aa: CASSRRQGVYQPQHF

d_gene: NA
v_gene: TRBV18
len: 14
CDR3aa: CATSDSGTNYGYTF

d_gene: NA
v_gene: TRBV7-9
len: 11
CDR3aa: CASSPSYEQYF

d_gene: NA
v_gene: TRBV28
len: 15
CDR3aa: CASTSGALSAYEQYF

d_gene: NA
v_gene: TRBV5-4
len: 15
CDR3aa: CASSTWTGRESPLHF

d_gene: NA
v_gene: TRBV29-1
len: 13
CDR3aa: CSAGQTSNQPQHF

d_gene: NA
v_gene: TRBV12-3/TRBV12-4
len: 12
CDR3aa: CASSPRGEEAFF

d_gene: NA
v_gene: TRBV19
len: 15
CDR3aa: CASSTLVGRNTEAFF